These T cell receptor beta chains were read from a single sample in a study of cytomegalovirus exposure and HLA in healthy donors. Using immunoSEQ multiplex PCR, the repertoire was profiled, and TCRdb retains in-frame clones only, with some absent. The table includes some 180,000 clones, around 90% detected once. Sequenced material: PBMCs. The source is a boy under 10 years old in good health and CMV-seronegative. CDR3s include the opening cysteine and the closing phenylalanine or tryptophan. Fields, in order: J gene, D gene, clone size, V gene, CDR3 protein, CDR3 DNA. D genes are given only for firm matches. Size tells how often a clone was seen (once, few, many) or the class of an expanded clone, and some rows leave it out.

J: TRBJ2-7; D: .; size: .; V: TRBV28; CDR3: CASSLGGRPYEQYF; DNA: TGTGCCAGCAGTTTAGGAGGCAGGCCCTACGAGCAGTACTTC
J: TRBJ1-3; D: .; size: few; V: TRBV19; CDR3: CASSIPPGNTIYF; DNA: TGTGCCAGTAGTATCCCTCCTGGAAACACCATATATTTT
J: TRBJ2-1; D: .; size: .; V: TRBV5-1; CDR3: CASSLEGGIYNEQFF; DNA: TGCGCCAGCAGCTTGGAAGGGGGAATCTACAATGAGCAGTTCTTC
J: TRBJ2-7; D: TRBD1; size: once; V: TRBV28; CDR3: CASTPSTGTYEQYF; DNA: TGTGCCAGCACCCCGTCGACAGGGACCTACGAGCAGTACTTC
J: TRBJ2-4; D: TRBD1; size: .; V: TRBV30; CDR3: CACERTGKNIQYF; DNA: TGTGCCTGCGAGAGGACAGGAAAAAACATTCAGTACTTC
J: TRBJ1-1; D: .; size: .; V: TRBV21-1; CDR3: CASRPQGSEAFF; DNA: TGTGCCAGCAGGCCTCAGGGTAGTGAAGCTTTCTTT
J: TRBJ2-5; D: TRBD1; size: .; V: TRBV28; CDR3: CASLPGTVIETQYF; DNA: TGTGCCAGCCTACCCGGGACAGTCATTGAGACCCAGTACTTC
J: TRBJ1-5; D: .; size: .; V: TRBV25-1; CDR3: CASSEAGFISNQPQHF; DNA: TGTGCCAGCAGTGAGGCAGGGTTTATTAGCAATCAGCCCCAGCATTTT
J: TRBJ1-5; D: .; size: few; V: TRBV6-5; CDR3: CASRMRSVNQPQHF; DNA: TGTGCCAGCCGAATGAGGTCAGTTAATCAGCCCCAGCATTTT
J: TRBJ1-4; D: TRBD1; size: few; V: TRBV19; CDR3: CASSILWTGSANEKLFF; DNA: TGTGCCAGTAGTATCCTATGGACAGGCTCAGCTAATGAAAAACTGTTTTTT
J: TRBJ2-1; D: .; size: .; V: TRBV7-6; CDR3: CASSLAGEINEQFF; DNA: TGTGCCAGCAGCTTAGCAGGGGAAATCAATGAGCAGTTCTTC
J: TRBJ2-1; D: TRBD2; size: .; V: TRBV7-9; CDR3: CASSARTSGSRVQFF; DNA: TGTGCCAGCAGCGCCCGGACTAGCGGGAGTAGGGTGCAGTTCTTC
J: TRBJ1-2; D: .; size: once; V: TRBV29-1; CDR3: CSVEGRVGASDTF; DNA: TGCAGCGTTGAAGGGAGGGTTGGGGCAAGCGACACCTTC
J: TRBJ1-2; D: .; size: few; V: TRBV9; CDR3: CASSVAWEAGYTF; DNA: TGTGCCAGCAGCGTAGCTTGGGAGGCTGGCTACACCTTC
J: TRBJ2-7; D: TRBD1; size: .; V: TRBV4-2; CDR3: CASSRKPGQAYEQYF; DNA: TGTGCCAGCAGCCGCAAACCGGGACAGGCATACGAGCAGTACTTC
J: TRBJ1-5; D: TRBD1; size: .; V: TRBV2; CDR3: CASRPDRDGQPQHF; DNA: TGTGCCAGCAGACCCGACAGGGATGGTCAGCCCCAGCATTTT
J: TRBJ2-3; D: .; size: .; V: TRBV11-2; CDR3: CASSRMLASIWTDTQYF; DNA: TGTGCCAGCAGCCGAATGTTAGCATCAATTTGGACAGATACGCAGTATTTT
J: TRBJ1-5; D: TRBD1; size: .; V: TRBV6-1; CDR3: CASSWTGGNQPQHF; DNA: TGTGCCAGCAGTTGGACAGGGGGCAACCAGCCCCAGCATTTT
J: TRBJ1-2; D: TRBD1; size: .; V: TRBV7-9; CDR3: CASSLVRQGSGYTF; DNA: TGTGCCAGCAGCTTAGTGAGACAGGGGTCCGGATACACCTTC
J: TRBJ2-6; D: .; size: once; V: TRBV18; CDR3: CASSPARGAGANVLTF; DNA: TGTGCCAGCTCACCAGCACGGGGAGCTGGGGCCAACGTCCTGACTTTC
J: TRBJ2-7; D: TRBD1; size: .; V: TRBV6-1; CDR3: CASRDFPGQVYEQYF; DNA: TGTGCCAGCAGGGACTTTCCGGGACAGGTTTACGAGCAGTACTTC
J: TRBJ1-4; D: .; size: .; V: TRBV6-1; CDR3: CASSDSWGTLFF; DNA: TGTGCCAGCAGTGATTCGTGGGGGACTCTGTTTTTT
J: TRBJ2-7; D: TRBD1; size: .; V: TRBV7-8; CDR3: CASSLDRGVVNEQYF; DNA: TGTGCCAGCAGCCTCGACAGGGGGGTGGTTAACGAGCAGTACTTC